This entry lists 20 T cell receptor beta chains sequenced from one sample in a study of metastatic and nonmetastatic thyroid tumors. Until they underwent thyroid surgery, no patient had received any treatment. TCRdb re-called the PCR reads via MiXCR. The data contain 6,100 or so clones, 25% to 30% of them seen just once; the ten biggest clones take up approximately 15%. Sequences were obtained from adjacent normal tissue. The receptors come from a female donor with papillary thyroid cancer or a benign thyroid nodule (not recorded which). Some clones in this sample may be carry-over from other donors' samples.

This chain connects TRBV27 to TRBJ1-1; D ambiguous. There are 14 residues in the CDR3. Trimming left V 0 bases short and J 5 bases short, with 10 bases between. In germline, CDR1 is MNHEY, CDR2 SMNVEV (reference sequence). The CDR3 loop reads CASSLSPTWTEAFF. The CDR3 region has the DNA TGTGCCAGCAGTTTATCCCCCACTTGGACTGAAGCTTTCTTT.

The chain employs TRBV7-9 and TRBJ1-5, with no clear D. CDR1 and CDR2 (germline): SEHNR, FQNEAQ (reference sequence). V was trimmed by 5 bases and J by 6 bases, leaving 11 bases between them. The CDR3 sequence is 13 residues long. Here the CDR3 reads CASSLQTGQPQHF. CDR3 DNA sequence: TGTGCCAGCAGCCTGCAGACGGGTCAGCCCCAGCATTTT.

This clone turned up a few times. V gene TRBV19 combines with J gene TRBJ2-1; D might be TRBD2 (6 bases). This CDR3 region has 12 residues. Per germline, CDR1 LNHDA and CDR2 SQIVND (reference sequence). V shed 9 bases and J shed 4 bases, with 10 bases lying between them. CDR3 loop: CASRDFYNEQFF. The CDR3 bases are TGTGCCAGCCGGGACTTTTACAATGAGCAGTTCTTC. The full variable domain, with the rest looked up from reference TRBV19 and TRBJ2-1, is DGGITQSPKYLFRKEGQNVTLSCEQNLNHDAMYWYRQDPGQGLRLIYYSQIVNDFQKGDIAEGYSVSREKKESFPLTVTSAQKNPTAFYLCASRDFYNEQFFGPGTRLTVL.

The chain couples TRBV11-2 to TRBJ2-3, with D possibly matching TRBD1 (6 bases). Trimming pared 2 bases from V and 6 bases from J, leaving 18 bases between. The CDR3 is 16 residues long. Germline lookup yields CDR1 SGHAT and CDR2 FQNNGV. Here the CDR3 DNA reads TGTGCCAGCAGCTTAATAGGCAGGGGATTCTCCGATACGCAGTATTTT. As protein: CASSLIGRGFSDTQYF.

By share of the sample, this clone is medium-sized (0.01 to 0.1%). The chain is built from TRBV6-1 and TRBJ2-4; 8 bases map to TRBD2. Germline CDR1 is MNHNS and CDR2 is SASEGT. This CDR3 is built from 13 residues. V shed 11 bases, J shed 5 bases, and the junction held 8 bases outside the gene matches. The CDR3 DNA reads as TGTGCCGGCTCGGGGGGGCAGCAAAACATTCAGTACTTC. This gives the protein CAGSGGQQNIQYF.

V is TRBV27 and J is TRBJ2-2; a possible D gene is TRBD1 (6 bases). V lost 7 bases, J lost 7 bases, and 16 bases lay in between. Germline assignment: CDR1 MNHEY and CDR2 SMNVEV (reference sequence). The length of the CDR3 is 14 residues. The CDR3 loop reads CASKSQGNHGELFF. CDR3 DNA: TGTGCCAGCAAATCCCAGGGGAATCACGGGGAGCTGTTTTTT.

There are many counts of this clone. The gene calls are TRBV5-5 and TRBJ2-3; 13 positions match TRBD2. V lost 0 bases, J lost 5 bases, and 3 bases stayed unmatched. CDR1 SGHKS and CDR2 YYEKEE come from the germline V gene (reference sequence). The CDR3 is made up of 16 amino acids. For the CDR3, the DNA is TGTGCCAGCAGCTTGGTGGGACTAGCGGGATTAGATACGCAGTATTTT. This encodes CASSLVGLAGLDTQYF.

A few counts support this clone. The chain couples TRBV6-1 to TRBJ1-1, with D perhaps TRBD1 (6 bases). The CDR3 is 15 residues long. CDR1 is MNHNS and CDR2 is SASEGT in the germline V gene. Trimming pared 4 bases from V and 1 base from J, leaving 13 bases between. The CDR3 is CASSGEDRPNTEAFF. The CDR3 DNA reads TGTGCCAGCAGTGGGGAGGACAGACCGAACACTGAAGCTTTCTTT.

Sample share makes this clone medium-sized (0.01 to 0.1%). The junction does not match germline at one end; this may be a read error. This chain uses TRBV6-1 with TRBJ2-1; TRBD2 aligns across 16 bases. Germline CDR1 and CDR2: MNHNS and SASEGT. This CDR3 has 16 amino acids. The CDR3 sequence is CVSSLIPGLAGGEQFF. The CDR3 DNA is TGTGTCAGCAGTCTGATTCCGGGACTAGCGGGGGGGGAGCAGTTCTTC.

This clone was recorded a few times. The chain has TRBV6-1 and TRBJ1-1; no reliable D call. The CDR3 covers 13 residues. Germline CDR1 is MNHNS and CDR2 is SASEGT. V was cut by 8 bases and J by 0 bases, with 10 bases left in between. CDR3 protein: CASRRVMNTEAFF. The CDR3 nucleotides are TGTGCCAGCCGGCGGGTTATGAACACTGAAGCTTTCTTT.

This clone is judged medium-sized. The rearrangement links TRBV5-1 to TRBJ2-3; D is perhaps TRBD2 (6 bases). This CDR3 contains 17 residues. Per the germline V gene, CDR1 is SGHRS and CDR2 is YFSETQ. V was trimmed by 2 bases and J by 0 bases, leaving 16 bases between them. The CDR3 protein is CASSFRLGGWSTDTQYF. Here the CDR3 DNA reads TGCGCCAGCAGCTTCCGTCTTGGAGGGTGGAGCACAGATACGCAGTATTTT.

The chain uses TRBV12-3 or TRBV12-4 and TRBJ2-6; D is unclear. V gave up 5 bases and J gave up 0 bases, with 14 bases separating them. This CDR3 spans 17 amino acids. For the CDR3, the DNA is TGTGCCAGCAGTCCCGAGAGGTGGAACTCTGGGGCCAACGTCCTGACTTTC. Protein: CASSPERWNSGANVLTF.

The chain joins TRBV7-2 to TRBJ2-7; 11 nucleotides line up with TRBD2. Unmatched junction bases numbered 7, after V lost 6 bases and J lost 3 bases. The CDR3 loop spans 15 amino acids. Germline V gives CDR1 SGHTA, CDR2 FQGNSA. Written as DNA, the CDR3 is TGTGCCAGCAGTTTGACTAGCGGGGACCTCTACGAGCAGTACTTC. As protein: CASSLTSGDLYEQYF.

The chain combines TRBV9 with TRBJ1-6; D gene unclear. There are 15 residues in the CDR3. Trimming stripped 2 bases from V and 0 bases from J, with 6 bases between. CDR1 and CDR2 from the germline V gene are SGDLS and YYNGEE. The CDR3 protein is CASSVESSYNSPLHF. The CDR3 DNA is TGTGCCAGCAGCGTTGAGAGCTCCTATAATTCACCCCTCCACTTT.

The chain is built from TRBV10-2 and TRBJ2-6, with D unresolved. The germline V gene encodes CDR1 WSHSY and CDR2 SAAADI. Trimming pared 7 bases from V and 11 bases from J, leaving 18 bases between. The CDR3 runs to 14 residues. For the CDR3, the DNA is TGCGCCAGCATTGCCATCTCTGGTGCCCACGTCCTGACTTTC. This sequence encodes CASIAISGAHVLTF.

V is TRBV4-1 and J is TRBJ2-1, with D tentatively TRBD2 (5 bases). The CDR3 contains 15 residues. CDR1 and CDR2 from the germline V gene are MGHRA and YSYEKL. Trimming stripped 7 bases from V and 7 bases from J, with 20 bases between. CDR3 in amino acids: CASKTGKGSINEQFF. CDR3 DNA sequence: TGCGCCAGCAAAACCGGGAAAGGGAGTATAAATGAGCAGTTCTTC.

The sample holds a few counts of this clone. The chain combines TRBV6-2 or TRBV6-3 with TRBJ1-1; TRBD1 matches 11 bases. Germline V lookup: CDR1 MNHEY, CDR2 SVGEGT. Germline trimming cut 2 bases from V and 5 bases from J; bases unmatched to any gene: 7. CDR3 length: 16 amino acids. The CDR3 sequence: CASSYTPGTGGTEAFF. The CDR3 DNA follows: TGTGCCAGCAGTTACACACCCGGGACAGGGGGAACTGAAGCTTTCTTT.

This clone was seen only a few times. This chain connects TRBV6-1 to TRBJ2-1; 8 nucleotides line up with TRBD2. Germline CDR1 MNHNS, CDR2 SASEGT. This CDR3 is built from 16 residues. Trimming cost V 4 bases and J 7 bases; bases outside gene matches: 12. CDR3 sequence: CASSGGTSSGSNEQFF. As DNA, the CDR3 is TGTGCCAGCAGTGGAGGGACCAGCAGCGGGAGTAATGAGCAGTTCTTC.

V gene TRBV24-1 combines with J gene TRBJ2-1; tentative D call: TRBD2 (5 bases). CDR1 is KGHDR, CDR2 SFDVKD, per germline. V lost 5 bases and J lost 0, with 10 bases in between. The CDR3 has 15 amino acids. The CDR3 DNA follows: TGTGCCACCAGTGCTTCGAGCGGCTCCTACAATGAGCAGTTCTTC. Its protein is CATSASSGSYNEQFF.

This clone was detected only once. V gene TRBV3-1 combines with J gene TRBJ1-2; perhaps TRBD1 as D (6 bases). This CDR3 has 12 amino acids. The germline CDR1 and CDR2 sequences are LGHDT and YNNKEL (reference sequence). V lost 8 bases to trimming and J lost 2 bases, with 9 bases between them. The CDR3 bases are TGTGCCAGCGGGGGGCGCAACTATGGCTACACCTTC. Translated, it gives CASGGRNYGYTF.